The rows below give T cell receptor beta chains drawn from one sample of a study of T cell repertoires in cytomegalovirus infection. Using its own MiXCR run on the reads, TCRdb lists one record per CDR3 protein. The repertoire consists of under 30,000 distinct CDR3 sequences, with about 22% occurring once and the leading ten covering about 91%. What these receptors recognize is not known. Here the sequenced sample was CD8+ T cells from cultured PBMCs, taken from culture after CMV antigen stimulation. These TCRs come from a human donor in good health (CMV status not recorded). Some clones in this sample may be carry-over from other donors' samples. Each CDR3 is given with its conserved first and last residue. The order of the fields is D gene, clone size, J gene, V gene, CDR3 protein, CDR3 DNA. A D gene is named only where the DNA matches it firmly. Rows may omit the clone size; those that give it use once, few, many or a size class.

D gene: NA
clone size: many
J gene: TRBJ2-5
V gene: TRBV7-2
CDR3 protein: CASSHLGETETQYF
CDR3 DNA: TGTGCCAGCAGCCACCTGGGCGAGACCGAGACCCAGTACTTC

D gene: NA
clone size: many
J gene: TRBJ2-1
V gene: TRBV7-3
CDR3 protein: CASSFSYGNEQFF
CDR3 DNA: TGTGCCAGCAGCTTTAGTTATGGGAATGAGCAGTTCTTC

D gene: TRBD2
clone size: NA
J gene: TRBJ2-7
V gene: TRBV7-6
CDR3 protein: CASSPVGGGARSYEQYF
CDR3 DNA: TGTGCCAGCAGCCCGGTCGGGGGGGGAGCTAGGTCCTACGAGCAGTACTTC

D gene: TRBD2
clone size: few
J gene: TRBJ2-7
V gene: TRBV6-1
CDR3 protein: CASSRTLYGSGGEQYF
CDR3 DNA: TGTGCCAGCAGCCGGACCCTCTACGGAAGCGGGGGCGAGCAGTACTTC

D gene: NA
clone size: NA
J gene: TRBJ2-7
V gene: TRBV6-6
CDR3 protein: CASSSAPWGQYF
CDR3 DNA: TGTGCCAGCAGTTCCGCGCCGTGGGGGCAGTACTTC

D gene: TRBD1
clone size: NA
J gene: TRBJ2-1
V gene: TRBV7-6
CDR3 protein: CASSLATGGQSYNEQFF
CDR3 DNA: TGTGCCAGCAGCTTAGCGACAGGGGGCCAGTCCTACAATGAGCAGTTCTTC

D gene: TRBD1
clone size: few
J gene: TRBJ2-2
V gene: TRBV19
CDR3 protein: CASSIYRQGGGELFF
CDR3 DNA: TGTGCCAGTAGTATATACCGACAGGGTGGCGGGGAGCTGTTTTTT

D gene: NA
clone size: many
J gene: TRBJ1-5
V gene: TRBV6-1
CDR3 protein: CASIDSGRTQPQHF
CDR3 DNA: TGTGCCAGCATCGACTCGGGGAGAACCCAGCCCCAGCATTTT

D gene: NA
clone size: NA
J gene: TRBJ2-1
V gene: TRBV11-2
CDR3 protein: CASSSNSQGLNEQFF
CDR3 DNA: TGTGCCAGCAGCTCCAACTCCCAGGGGCTCAATGAGCAGTTCTTC

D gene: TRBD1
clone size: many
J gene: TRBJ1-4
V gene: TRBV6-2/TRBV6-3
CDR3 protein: CASSPNPGGREKLFF
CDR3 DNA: TGTGCCAGCAGTCCTAATCCAGGGGGCCGTGAAAAACTGTTTTTT

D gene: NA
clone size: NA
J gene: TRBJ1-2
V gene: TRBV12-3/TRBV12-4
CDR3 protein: CASSLLEGAGYTF
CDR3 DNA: TGTGCCAGCAGCTTATTGGAAGGGGCTGGCTACACCTTC

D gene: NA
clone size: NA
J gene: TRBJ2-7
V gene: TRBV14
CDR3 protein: CASSRGPGPSRDEQYF
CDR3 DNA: TGTGCCAGCAGCAGGGGTCCAGGACCCTCTCGGGACGAGCAGTACTTC

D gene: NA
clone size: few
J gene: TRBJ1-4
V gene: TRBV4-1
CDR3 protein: CASSQVPGASEKLFF
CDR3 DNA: TGCGCCAGCAGCCAAGTTCCGGGGGCGAGTGAAAAACTGTTTTTT

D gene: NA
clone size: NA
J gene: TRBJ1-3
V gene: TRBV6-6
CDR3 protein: CASSYKRVNTHSGNTIYF
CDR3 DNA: TGTGCCAGCAGTTACAAGAGGGTGAACACCCACTCTGGAAACACCATATATTTT

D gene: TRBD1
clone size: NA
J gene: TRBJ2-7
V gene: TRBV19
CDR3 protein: CASSRQGWEQYF
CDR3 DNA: TGTGCCAGTAGCAGACAGGGGTGGGAGCAGTACTTC

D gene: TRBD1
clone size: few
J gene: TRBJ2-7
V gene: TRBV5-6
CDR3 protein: CASSFGTGNYEQYF
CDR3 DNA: TGTGCCAGCAGCTTCGGGACAGGTAACTACGAGCAGTACTTC